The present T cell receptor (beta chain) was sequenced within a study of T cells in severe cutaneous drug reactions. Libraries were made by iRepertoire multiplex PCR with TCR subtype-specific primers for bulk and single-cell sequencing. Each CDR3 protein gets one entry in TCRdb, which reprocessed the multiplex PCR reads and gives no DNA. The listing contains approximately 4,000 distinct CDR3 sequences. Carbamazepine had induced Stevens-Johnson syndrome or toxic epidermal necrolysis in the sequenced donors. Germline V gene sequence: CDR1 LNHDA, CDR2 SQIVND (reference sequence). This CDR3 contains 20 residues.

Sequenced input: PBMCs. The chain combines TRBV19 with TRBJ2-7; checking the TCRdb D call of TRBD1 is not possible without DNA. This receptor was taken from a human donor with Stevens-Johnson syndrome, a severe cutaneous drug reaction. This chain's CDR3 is CASSVGVIGPPGTGAYEQYF.